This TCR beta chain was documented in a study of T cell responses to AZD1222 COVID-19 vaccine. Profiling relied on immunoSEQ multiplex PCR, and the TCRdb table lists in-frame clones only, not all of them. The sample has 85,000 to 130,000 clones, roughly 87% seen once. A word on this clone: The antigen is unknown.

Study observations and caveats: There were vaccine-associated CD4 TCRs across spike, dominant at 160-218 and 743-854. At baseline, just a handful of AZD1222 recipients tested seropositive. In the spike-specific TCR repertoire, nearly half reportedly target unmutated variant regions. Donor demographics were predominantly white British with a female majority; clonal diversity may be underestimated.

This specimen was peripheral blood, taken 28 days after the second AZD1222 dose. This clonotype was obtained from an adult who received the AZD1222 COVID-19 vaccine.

The CDR3: CASSFGGPEGYTF. In DNA form, the CDR3 reads TGTGCCAGCAGCTTTGGGGGGCCCGAGGGCTACACCTTC. This chain uses TRBV7-2 with TRBJ1-2; D is perhaps TRBD1 (6 bases). The CDR3 runs to 13 residues. V was cut by 3 bases and J by 8 bases, with 13 bases left in between. Germline V gives CDR1 SGHTA, CDR2 FQGNSA.